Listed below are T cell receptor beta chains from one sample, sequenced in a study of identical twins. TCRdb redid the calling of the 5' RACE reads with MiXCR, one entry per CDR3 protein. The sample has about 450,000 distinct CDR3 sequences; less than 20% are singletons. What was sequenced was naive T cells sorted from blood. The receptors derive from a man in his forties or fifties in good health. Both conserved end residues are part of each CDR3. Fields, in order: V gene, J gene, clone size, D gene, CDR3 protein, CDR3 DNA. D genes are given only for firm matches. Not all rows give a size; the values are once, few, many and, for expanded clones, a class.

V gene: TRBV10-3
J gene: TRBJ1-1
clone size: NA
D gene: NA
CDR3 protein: CAIREPGRGEEAFF
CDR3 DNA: TGTGCCATCAGGGAACCGGGACGGGGAGAGGAAGCTTTCTTT

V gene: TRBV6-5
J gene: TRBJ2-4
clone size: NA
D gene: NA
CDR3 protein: CASSSPRTEAFKYF
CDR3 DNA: TGTGCCAGCAGTTCTCCGAGGACAGAAGCATTCAAGTACTTC

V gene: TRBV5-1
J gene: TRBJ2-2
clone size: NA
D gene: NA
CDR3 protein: CASSLAWTVSNTGELFF
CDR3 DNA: TGCGCCAGCAGCTTAGCCTGGACAGTTTCGAACACCGGGGAGCTGTTTTTT

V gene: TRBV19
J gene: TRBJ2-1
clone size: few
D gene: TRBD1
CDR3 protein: CASSPETGLAYNEQFF
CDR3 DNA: TGTGCCAGTAGTCCCGAGACAGGGTTGGCCTACAATGAGCAGTTCTTC

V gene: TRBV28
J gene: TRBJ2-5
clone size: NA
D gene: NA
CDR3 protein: CATGGGARQETQYF
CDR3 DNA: TGTGCCACGGGGGGCGGGGCAAGGCAAGAGACCCAGTACTTC

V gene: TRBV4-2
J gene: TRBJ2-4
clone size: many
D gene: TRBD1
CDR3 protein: CASSPGGVIQYF
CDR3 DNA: TGTGCCAGCAGCCCAGGGGGAGTAATTCAGTACTTC

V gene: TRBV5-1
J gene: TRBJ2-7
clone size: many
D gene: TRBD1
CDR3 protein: CASSLDGTGIYEQYF
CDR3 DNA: TGCGCCAGCAGCTTGGACGGGACAGGGATCTACGAGCAGTACTTC

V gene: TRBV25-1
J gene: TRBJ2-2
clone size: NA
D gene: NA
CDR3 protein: CASSGSGYTGELFF
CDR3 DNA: TGTGCCAGCAGCGGGAGTGGGTACACCGGGGAGCTGTTTTTT

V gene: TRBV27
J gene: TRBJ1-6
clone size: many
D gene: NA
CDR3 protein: CASSLGAGADSPLHF
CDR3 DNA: TGTGCCAGCAGTTTGGGCGCGGGGGCGGATTCACCCCTCCACTTT

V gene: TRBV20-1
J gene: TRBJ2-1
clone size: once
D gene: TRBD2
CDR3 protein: CSARVGTNYNEQFF
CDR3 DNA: TGCAGTGCTAGGGTGGGGACTAACTACAATGAGCAGTTCTTC

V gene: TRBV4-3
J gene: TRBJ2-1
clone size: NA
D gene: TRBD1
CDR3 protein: CASSQDVQGAVLFF
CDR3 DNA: TGCGCCAGCAGCCAAGACGTACAGGGGGCGGTTTTGTTCTTC

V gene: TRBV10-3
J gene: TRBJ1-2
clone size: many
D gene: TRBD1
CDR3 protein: CAISMDRGLDGYTF
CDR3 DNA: TGTGCCATCAGTATGGACAGGGGGCTCGACGGCTACACCTTC

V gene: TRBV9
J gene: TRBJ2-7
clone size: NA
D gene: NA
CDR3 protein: CASSAPGIYEQYF
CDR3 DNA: TGTGCCAGCAGCGCCCCCGGGATTTACGAGCAGTACTTC

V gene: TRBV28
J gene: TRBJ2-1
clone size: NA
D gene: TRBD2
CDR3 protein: CASSPGGAGAYNEQFF
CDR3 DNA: TGTGCCAGCAGCCCAGGAGGAGCGGGGGCATACAATGAGCAGTTCTTC

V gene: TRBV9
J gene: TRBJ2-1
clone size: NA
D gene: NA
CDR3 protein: CASSVGDEQFF
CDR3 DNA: TGTGCCAGCAGCGTAGGCGATGAGCAGTTCTTC

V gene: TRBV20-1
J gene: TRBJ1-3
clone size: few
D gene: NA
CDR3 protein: CSARDGSSWSGNTIYF
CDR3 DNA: TGCAGTGCTAGAGATGGCTCCTCTTGGTCTGGAAACACCATATATTTT

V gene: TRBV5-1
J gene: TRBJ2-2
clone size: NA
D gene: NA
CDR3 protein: CASSLGQGRVTGELFF
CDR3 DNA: TGCGCCAGCAGCTTGGGCCAGGGGAGAGTCACCGGGGAGCTGTTTTTT

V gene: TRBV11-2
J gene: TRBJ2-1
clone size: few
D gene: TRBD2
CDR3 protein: CASSLFREGMGEQFF
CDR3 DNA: TGTGCCAGCAGCCTGTTCCGGGAGGGCATGGGTGAGCAGTTCTTC

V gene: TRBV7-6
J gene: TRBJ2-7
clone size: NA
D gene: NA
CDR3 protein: CASSYVADHSYEQYF
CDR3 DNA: TGTGCCAGCAGCTATGTGGCGGACCACTCCTACGAGCAGTACTTC

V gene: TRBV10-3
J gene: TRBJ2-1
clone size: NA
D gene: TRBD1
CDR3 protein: CAISESMDRGYGYNEQFF
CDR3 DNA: TGTGCCATCAGTGAGTCGATGGACAGGGGGTACGGATACAATGAGCAGTTCTTC

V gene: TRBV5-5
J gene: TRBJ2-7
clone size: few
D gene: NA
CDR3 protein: CASSPESKQYF
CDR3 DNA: TGTGCCAGCAGCCCTGAAAGCAAGCAGTACTTC

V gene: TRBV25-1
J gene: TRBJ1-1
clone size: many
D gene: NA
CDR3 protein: CASSESIGTTNTEAFF
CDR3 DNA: TGTGCCAGCAGTGAATCCATAGGGACAACGAACACTGAAGCTTTCTTT

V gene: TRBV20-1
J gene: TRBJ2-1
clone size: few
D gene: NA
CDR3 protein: CSARVLGRSSYNEQFF
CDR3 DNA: TGCAGTGCTAGAGTCCTAGGGAGGAGCTCCTACAATGAGCAGTTCTTC